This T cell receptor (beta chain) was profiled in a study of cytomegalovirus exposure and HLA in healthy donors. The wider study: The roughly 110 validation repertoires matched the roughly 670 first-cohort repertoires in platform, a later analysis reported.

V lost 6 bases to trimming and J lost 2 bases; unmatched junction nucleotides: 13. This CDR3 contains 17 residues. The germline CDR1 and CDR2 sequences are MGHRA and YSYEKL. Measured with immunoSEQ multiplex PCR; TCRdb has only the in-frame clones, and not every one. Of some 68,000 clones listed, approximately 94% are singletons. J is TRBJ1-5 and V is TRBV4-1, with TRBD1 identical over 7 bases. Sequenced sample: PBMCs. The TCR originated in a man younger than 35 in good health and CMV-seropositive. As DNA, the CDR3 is TGCGCCAGCAGTTCTACGACCTCCGGGACAGGCAATCAGCCCCAGCATTTT. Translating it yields CASSSTTSGTGNQPQHF.